This T cell receptor (beta chain) was captured by sequencing in a study of OX40 agonist ivuxolimab in advanced cancers. Looking at the study overall: Patients were treated with ivuxolimab, an agonistic anti-OX40 (CD134) antibody. Averaging 60 years in age, with a range of roughly 20 to 90, the cohort was approximately 83% male.

Overall study results and limits: Undetermined was the antigen specificity of the expanded peripheral T cells. The average count of expanded clones was higher among CD8+ T cells than among CD4+.

Turning to this clone: Its target is unknown.

Profiled with immunoSEQ multiplex PCR; TCRdb holds only in-frame clones, not every one. The data show approximately 20,000 clones, approximately 83% seen once. The CDR3 spans 13 residues. V lost 3 bases to trimming and J lost 1 base; unmatched junction nucleotides: 1. Germline CDR1 reads SGHRS; CDR2 reads YFSETQ. Sequenced material: CD4+ or CD8+ T cells sorted from blood, taken in a trial of the OX40 agonist ivuxolimab. J is TRBJ2-7 and V is TRBV5-1; 7 nucleotides agree with TRBD1. This TCR was sampled from an adult with an advanced solid tumor such as melanoma, head and neck, liver or kidney cancer. The CDR3 sequence is CASSSDRSYEQYF. CDR3 nucleotide sequence: TGCGCCAGCAGCTCGGACAGGTCCTACGAGCAGTACTTC.